This paragraph covers one T cell receptor (beta chain) sequence. The antigen is unknown. These data originate in a study of blood T cells in healthy people across ages. General study points: Per million T cells, the diversity of TCR beta decreased roughly linearly as age advanced. Researchers judged that diversity estimates from one million T cells fell short of true values.

A sample-barcoded 5' primer and a J-beta primer mix were used in a second PCR of roughly 6 to 11 cycles. TCRdb ran MiXCR on the 5' RACE reads and lists one entry per CDR3 protein. The sample consists of about 1,400,000 distinct CDR3 sequences, 40% to 50% of them appearing once. The V gene's germline CDR1 is SGHTA and CDR2 FQGNSA. The CDR3 extends over 16 amino acids. The junction had 7 bases not matched to a gene; V was cut back by 1 base and J by 4 bases. The chain is built from TRBV7-2 and TRBJ2-1, with 7 bases lining up with TRBD2. The TCR originated in a woman between 18 and 30 years old in good health. What was sequenced was blood. Here the CDR3 DNA reads TGTGCCAGCAGCTTAGTCAAAAGCGGGGTGTACAATGAGCAGTTCTTC. Encoded protein: CASSLVKSGVYNEQFF.